One sample yielded the 12 T cell receptor beta chains listed below, sequenced in a study of control samples from healthy donors and cancer patients (dated by TCRdb to the early 2020s). Receptor libraries were prepared by the immunoSEQ multiplex PCR assay. TCRdb stores this immuneACCESS table with in-frame sequences only. Part of the clones is absent; in the studies checked, under half of the shortfall reflects unresolved V genes, and no reason is known for the rest. The sample profile shows 200,000 or so clones; over 90% of them were found once. The ten largest clones represent approximately 1.6% of the sample. Input material: blood. All receptors derive from a man aged 45-65 years in good health.

The genes are TRBV28 and TRBJ2-1; possible D gene TRBD2, 7 bases. The V gene's germline CDR1 is MDHEN and CDR2 SYDVKM. The CDR3 totals 12 residues. Between the trimmed V and J ends, which lost 6 bases and 14 bases, there was a span of 17 bases. The CDR3 DNA reads as TGTGCCAGCAGCCCCCTAAGGGGGGGGGAGTTCTTC. Its protein is CASSPLRGGEFF.

This clone has a handful of counts. This chain links TRBV4-1 with TRBJ1-1; D is perhaps TRBD1 (5 bases). The CDR3 length is 16 residues. V gave up 4 bases and J gave up 1 base, with 16 bases separating them. Germline CDR1 MGHRA, CDR2 YSYEKL. CDR3 residues: CASSLTHGHQNTEAFF. DNA for the CDR3: TGCGCCAGCAGCCTGACTCATGGACATCAGAACACTGAAGCTTTCTTT.

This chain connects TRBV10-1 to TRBJ2-1; tentatively, D is TRBD1 (7 bases). Trimming cost V 0 bases and J 8 bases, with 14 bases left between them. CDR1 is WNHNN and CDR2 is SYGVQD in the germline V gene (reference sequence). CDR3 size: 15 residues. As DNA, the CDR3 is TGCGCCAGCAGTGAGTCCGTGGCAGGGGGGTATGAGCAGTTCTTC. It is translated as CASSESVAGGYEQFF.

The chain carries TRBV7-2 and TRBJ1-1; D not resolved. V lost 3 bases and J 5 bases, leaving 16 bases between the germline ends. The CDR3 length is 15 residues. The germline gives CDR1 SGHTA, CDR2 FQGNSA. The CDR3 protein is CASSFQGRIVTEAFF. The CDR3 nucleotides read TGTGCCAGCAGCTTTCAAGGGAGAATCGTGACTGAAGCTTTCTTT.

V is TRBV5-6 and J is TRBJ1-5, with D maybe TRBD1 (5 bases). Trimming removed 1 base at V and 1 base at J, with 9 bases between. The CDR3 is made up of 15 amino acids. Germline CDR1 reads SGHDT; CDR2 reads YYEEEE. Here the CDR3 DNA reads TGTGCCAGCAGCTTGTTACCAGGGAGCAATCAGCCCCAGCATTTT. Residues: CASSLLPGSNQPQHF.

The rearrangement uses TRBV5-1 and TRBJ1-2; 9 positions agree with TRBD1. The CDR3 length is 14 residues. Germline V gene lookup returns CDR1 SGHRS and CDR2 YFSETQ. J was trimmed by 6 bases and V by 3 bases; bases with no gene match: 6. CDR3 residues: CASSSGQGMDGYTF. DNA for the CDR3: TGCGCCAGCAGCTCTGGACAGGGGATGGATGGCTACACCTTC.

The genes are TRBV28 and TRBJ2-3; either TRBD1 or TRBD2 may supply D (5 bases each). Germline V gives CDR1 MDHEN, CDR2 SYDVKM. CDR3 length: 16 residues. Trimming took off 3 bases at V and 3 bases at J, with 16 bases between the two ends. CDR3 protein: CASSLPRGAGTDTQYF. CDR3 nucleotides: TGTGCCAGCAGTTTGCCGCGAGGGGCTGGGACAGATACGCAGTATTTT.

The J gene is TRBJ1-5, the V gene TRBV12-3 or TRBV12-4; D ambiguous. V was cut by 3 bases and J by 4 bases, with 7 bases left in between. This CDR3 spans 13 amino acids. CDR3 DNA sequence: TGTGCCAGCAGTTTTGAAGGGAATCAGCCCCAGCATTTT. Translated, it gives CASSFEGNQPQHF.

This clone was counted once. The chain is built from TRBV2 and TRBJ2-3; 10 positions match TRBD2. CDR1 SNHLY and CDR2 FYNNEI come from the germline V gene. The CDR3 loop spans 14 amino acids. Trimming cost V 10 bases and J 9 bases; bases outside gene matches: 13. DNA of the CDR3: TGTGCCACCCACCTGAGCGGGGGGGCAGGAACGCAGTATTTT. This gives the protein CATHLSGGAGTQYF. Filled out from reference TRBV2 and TRBJ2-3, the complete variable domain reads EPEVTQTPSHQVTQMGQEVILRCVPISNHLYFYWYRQILGQKVEFLVSFYNNEISEKSEIFDDQFSVERPDGSNFTLKIRSTKLEDSAMYFCATHLSGGAGTQYFGPGTRLTVL.

The chain carries TRBV18 and TRBJ1-2; D remains ambiguous. Germline values: CDR1 KGHSH, CDR2 LQKENI. Trimming removed 6 bases at V and 7 bases at J, with 27 bases between. The CDR3 is made up of 17 amino acids. This CDR3 reads CASSLTREGQGFGGYTF. For the CDR3, the DNA is TGTGCCAGCTCCCTGACCCGGGAAGGCCAAGGGTTTGGTGGCTACACCTTC. The complete variable domain, with remaining parts taken from reference TRBV18 and TRBJ1-2, reads NAGVMQNPRHLVRRRGQEARLRCSPMKGHSHVYWYRQLPEEGLKFMVYLQKENIIDESGMPKERFSAEFPKEGPSILRIQQVVRGDSAAYFCASSLTREGQGFGGYTFGSGTRLTVV.

The chain uses TRBV5-6 and TRBJ2-7; D is unclear. The germline V gene encodes CDR1 SGHDT and CDR2 YYEEEE. Trimming removed 4 bases at V and 4 bases at J, with 18 bases between. CDR3 length: 15 amino acids. As DNA, the CDR3 is TGTGCCAGCAGCCCTCGGTCCACCCAGCCTTACGAGCAGTACTTC. It is translated as CASSPRSTQPYEQYF.

The V and J genes are TRBV29-1 and TRBJ1-3; D ambiguous. V was pared by 1 base and J by 0 bases, with 13 bases between. The CDR3 loop spans 16 amino acids. CDR1 is SQVTM and CDR2 is ANQGSEA in the germline V gene. The CDR3 loop is CSVEAGRTSSGNTIYF. DNA of the CDR3: TGCAGCGTTGAAGCCGGCAGGACGAGCTCTGGAAACACCATATATTTT.